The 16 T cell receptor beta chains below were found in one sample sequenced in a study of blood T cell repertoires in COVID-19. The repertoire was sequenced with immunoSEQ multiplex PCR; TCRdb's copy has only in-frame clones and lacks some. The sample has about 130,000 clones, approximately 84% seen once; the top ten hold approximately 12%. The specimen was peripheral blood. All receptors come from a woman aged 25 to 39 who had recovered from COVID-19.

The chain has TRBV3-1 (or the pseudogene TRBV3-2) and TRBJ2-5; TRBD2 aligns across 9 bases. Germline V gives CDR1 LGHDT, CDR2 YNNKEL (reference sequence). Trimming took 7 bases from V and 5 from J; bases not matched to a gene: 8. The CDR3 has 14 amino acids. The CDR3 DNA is TGTGCCAGCAAACATACTAGCGGGCAGGAGACCCAGTACTTC. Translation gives CASKHTSGQETQYF.

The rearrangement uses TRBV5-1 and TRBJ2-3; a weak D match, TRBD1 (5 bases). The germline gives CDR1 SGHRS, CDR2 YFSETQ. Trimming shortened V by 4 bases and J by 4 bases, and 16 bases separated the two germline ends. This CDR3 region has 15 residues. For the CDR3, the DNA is TGCGCCAGCAGCCCCGACAGTCCCCGGGCAGATACGCAGTATTTT. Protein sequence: CASSPDSPRADTQYF.

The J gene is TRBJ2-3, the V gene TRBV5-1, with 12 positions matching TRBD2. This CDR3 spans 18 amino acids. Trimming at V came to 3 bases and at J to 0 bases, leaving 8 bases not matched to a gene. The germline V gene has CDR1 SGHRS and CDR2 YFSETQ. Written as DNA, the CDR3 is TGCGCCAGCAGCTCTCCTAGCGGGAGGGCCCCTAGCACAGATACGCAGTATTTT. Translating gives CASSSPSGRAPSTDTQYF.

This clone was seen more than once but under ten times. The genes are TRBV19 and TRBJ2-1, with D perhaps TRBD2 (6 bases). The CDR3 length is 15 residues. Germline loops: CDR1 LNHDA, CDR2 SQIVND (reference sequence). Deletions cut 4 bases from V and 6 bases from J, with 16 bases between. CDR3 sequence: CASSRDSYKSNEQFF. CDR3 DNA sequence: TGTGCCAGTAGTAGGGACTCCTATAAAAGCAATGAGCAGTTCTTC.

CDR3 nucleotide sequence: TGCGCCAGCAGATCCGGGACAGCTGATGGCTACACCTTC. Residues: CASRSGTADGYTF. The chain is built from TRBV5-1 and TRBJ1-2; 7 bases are shared with TRBD1. This CDR3 is built from 13 residues. Trimming took 5 bases from V and 6 from J; bases not matched to a gene: 7. The germline V gene encodes CDR1 SGHRS and CDR2 YFSETQ.

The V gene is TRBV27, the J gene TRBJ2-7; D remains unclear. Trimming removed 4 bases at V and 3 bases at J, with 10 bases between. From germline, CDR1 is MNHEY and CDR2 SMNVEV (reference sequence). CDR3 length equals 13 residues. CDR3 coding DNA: TGTGCCAGCAGTTGGGCCCAAGACTACGAGCAGTACTTC. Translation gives CASSWAQDYEQYF.

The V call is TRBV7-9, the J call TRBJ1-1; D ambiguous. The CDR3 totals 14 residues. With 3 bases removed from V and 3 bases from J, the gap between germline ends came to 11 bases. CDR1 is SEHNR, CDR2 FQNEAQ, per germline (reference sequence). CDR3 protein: CASSFEGQDTEAFF. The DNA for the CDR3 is TGTGCCAGCAGCTTCGAGGGCCAGGACACTGAAGCTTTCTTT.

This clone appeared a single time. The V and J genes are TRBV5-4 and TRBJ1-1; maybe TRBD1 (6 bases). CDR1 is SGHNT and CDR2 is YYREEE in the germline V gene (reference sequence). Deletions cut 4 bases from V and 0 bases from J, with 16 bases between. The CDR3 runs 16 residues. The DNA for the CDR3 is TGTGCCAGCAGCCCCAGGCCAGGGGTCATGAACACTGAAGCTTTCTTT. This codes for CASSPRPGVMNTEAFF. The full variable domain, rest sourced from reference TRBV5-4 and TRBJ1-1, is ETGVTQSPTHLIKTRGQQVTLRCSSQSGHNTVSWYQQALGQGPQFIFQYYREEENGRGNFPPRFSGLQFPNYSSELNVNALELDDSALYLCASSPRPGVMNTEAFFGQGTRLTVV.

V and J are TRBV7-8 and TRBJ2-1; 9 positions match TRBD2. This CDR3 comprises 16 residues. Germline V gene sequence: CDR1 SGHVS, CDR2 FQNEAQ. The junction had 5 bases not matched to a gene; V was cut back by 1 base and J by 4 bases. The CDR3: CASSLVSGSSYNEQFF. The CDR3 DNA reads TGTGCCAGCAGCTTAGTTAGCGGGAGTTCGTACAATGAGCAGTTCTTC.

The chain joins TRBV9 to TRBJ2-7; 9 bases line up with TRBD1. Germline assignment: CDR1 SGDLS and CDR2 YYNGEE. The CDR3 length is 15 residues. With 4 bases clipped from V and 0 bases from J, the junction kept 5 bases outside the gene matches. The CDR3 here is CASSPGTGSSYEQYF. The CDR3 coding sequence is TGTGCCAGCAGCCCGGGGACAGGGAGCTCCTACGAGCAGTACTTC.

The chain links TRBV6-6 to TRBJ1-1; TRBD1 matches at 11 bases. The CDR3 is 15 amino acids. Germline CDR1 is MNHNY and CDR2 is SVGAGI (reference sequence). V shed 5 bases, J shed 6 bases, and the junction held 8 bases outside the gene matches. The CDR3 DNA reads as TGTGCCAGCAGTCGACTGGGACAGGGGGGATCTGAAGCTTTCTTT. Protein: CASSRLGQGGSEAFF.

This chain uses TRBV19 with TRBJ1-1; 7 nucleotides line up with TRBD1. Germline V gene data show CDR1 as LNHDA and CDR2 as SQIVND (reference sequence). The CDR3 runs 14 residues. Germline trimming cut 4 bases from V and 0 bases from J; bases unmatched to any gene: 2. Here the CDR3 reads CASSKQGMNTEAFF. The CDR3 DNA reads TGTGCCAGTAGTAAACAGGGGATGAACACTGAAGCTTTCTTT.

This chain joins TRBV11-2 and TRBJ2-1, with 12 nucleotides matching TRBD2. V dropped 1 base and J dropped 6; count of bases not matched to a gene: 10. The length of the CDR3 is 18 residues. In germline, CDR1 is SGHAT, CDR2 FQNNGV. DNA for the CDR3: TGTGCCAGCAGCTTAGTCCCTCTAGCGGGGGGGCGGGGCAATGAGCAGTTCTTC. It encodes CASSLVPLAGGRGNEQFF.

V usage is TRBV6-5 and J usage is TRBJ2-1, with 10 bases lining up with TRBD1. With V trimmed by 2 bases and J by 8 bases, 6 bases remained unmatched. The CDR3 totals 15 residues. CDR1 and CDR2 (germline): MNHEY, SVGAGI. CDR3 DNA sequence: TGTGCCAGCAGTTACGGACAGGGGGAGGCTGATGAGCAGTTCTTC. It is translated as CASSYGQGEADEQFF.

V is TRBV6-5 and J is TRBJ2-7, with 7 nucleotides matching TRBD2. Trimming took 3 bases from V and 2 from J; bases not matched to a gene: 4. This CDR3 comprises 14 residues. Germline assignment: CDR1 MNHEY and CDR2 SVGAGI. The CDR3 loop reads CASSYGGETYEQYF. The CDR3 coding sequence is TGTGCCAGCAGTTATGGGGGGGAAACCTACGAGCAGTACTTC.

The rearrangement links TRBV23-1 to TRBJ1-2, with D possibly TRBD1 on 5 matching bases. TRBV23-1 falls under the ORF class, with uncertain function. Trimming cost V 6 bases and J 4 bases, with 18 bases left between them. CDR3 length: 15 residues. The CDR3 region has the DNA TGCGCCAGCAGACGTTCCAGGGCATGGAGCTATGGCTACACCTTC. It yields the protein CASRRSRAWSYGYTF.